A selection of T cell receptor beta chains follows, all from one sample in a study of Graves' ophthalmopathy and Graves' hyperthyroidism. TCRdb reprocessed the multiplex PCR reads with MiXCR, giving one entry per CDR3 protein. Here the sample spans hundreds of thousands of distinct CDR3 sequences, roughly 20% being singletons. The sequenced sample was peripheral blood. The receptor set was obtained from a woman aged 18 to 35 with stable Graves' hyperthyroidism. Both conserved end residues are part of each CDR3. Each record gives: J gene, V gene, clone size, D gene, CDR3 protein, CDR3 DNA. A D gene is named only where the DNA matches it firmly. A clone size is listed for some rows: how often the clone was seen (once, few, many), or a class if it is expanded.

j_call: TRBJ1-3
v_call: TRBV6-5
clone_size: many
d_call: -
cdr3_aa: CASSYFTVSSGNTIYF
cdr3_nt: TGTGCCAGCAGTTACTTTACAGTGAGCTCTGGAAACACCATATATTTT

j_call: TRBJ1-5
v_call: TRBV4-2
clone_size: -
d_call: -
cdr3_aa: CASSQETGGNQPQHF
cdr3_nt: TGTGCCAGCAGCCAAGAGACAGGAGGCAATCAGCCCCAGCATTTT

j_call: TRBJ1-2
v_call: TRBV5-1
clone_size: many
d_call: -
cdr3_aa: CASSLGAADGYTF
cdr3_nt: TGCGCCAGCAGCTTAGGGGCGGCGGATGGCTACACCTTC

j_call: TRBJ2-5
v_call: TRBV28
clone_size: -
d_call: TRBD1
cdr3_aa: CASSLDLAGDRGRETQYF
cdr3_nt: TGTGCCAGCAGTTTGGACTTAGCCGGGGACAGGGGGCGAGAGACCCAGTACTTC

j_call: TRBJ2-7
v_call: TRBV4-1
clone_size: -
d_call: -
cdr3_aa: CASSQIRRHNRYEQYF
cdr3_nt: TGCGCCAGCAGCCAAATAAGGCGGCACAATCGCTACGAGCAGTACTTC

j_call: TRBJ2-3
v_call: TRBV30
clone_size: few
d_call: -
cdr3_aa: CAFGLGITGTDTQYF
cdr3_nt: TGTGCCTTTGGTCTCGGGATAACAGGCACAGATACGCAGTATTTT

j_call: TRBJ1-1
v_call: TRBV20-1
clone_size: many
d_call: -
cdr3_aa: CSARDRGWGLEAFF
cdr3_nt: TGCAGTGCTAGAGATCGAGGCTGGGGTCTTGAAGCTTTCTTT

j_call: TRBJ2-7
v_call: TRBV20-1
clone_size: many
d_call: -
cdr3_aa: CSGRHSYEQYF
cdr3_nt: TGCAGTGGACGGCACTCCTACGAGCAGTACTTC

j_call: TRBJ1-1
v_call: TRBV20-1
clone_size: many
d_call: -
cdr3_aa: CSASPTVRRNTEAFF
cdr3_nt: TGCAGTGCTAGCCCAACGGTCCGACGGAACACTGAAGCTTTCTTT

j_call: TRBJ2-7
v_call: TRBV4-2
clone_size: many
d_call: TRBD1
cdr3_aa: CASRLDRDRSYEQYF
cdr3_nt: TGTGCCAGCAGGCTCGACCGGGACAGATCCTACGAGCAGTACTTC

j_call: TRBJ1-6
v_call: TRBV6-1
clone_size: -
d_call: TRBD1
cdr3_aa: CASDRDRNSPLHF
cdr3_nt: TGTGCCAGTGATCGGGACAGAAATTCACCCCTCCACTTT

j_call: TRBJ1-1
v_call: TRBV6-1
clone_size: many
d_call: -
cdr3_aa: CASTKEQGFSEAFF
cdr3_nt: TGTGCCAGCACCAAAGAACAGGGTTTCTCTGAAGCTTTCTTT

j_call: TRBJ1-1
v_call: TRBV12-3/TRBV12-4
clone_size: many
d_call: TRBD1
cdr3_aa: CASSTGGNRGRTEAFF
cdr3_nt: TGTGCCAGCAGCACAGGGGGGAACAGGGGGCGGACTGAAGCTTTCTTT

j_call: TRBJ2-2
v_call: TRBV10-1
clone_size: many
d_call: -
cdr3_aa: CASSESWGVGNTGELFF
cdr3_nt: TGCGCCAGCAGTGAGTCGTGGGGGGTCGGGAACACCGGGGAGCTGTTTTTT

j_call: TRBJ1-1
v_call: TRBV19
clone_size: -
d_call: -
cdr3_aa: CASTLGQSNTEAFF
cdr3_nt: TGTGCCAGTACCCTGGGACAATCGAACACTGAAGCTTTCTTT

j_call: TRBJ1-1
v_call: TRBV30
clone_size: many
d_call: -
cdr3_aa: CAWSATWTQGDTEAFF
cdr3_nt: TGTGCCTGGAGTGCGACGTGGACCCAGGGTGACACTGAAGCTTTCTTT

j_call: TRBJ2-7
v_call: TRBV2
clone_size: many
d_call: TRBD2
cdr3_aa: CASRDGLAGGIGQYF
cdr3_nt: TGTGCCAGCAGGGACGGACTAGCGGGAGGCATAGGGCAGTACTTC

j_call: TRBJ2-5
v_call: TRBV28
clone_size: -
d_call: TRBD2
cdr3_aa: CASSTRLAVQETQYF
cdr3_nt: TGTGCCAGCAGTACCCGACTAGCGGTGCAAGAGACCCAGTACTTC

j_call: TRBJ2-2
v_call: TRBV5-1
clone_size: many
d_call: TRBD2
cdr3_aa: CASRTSGLNTGELFF
cdr3_nt: TGCGCCAGCAGGACTAGCGGACTTAACACCGGGGAGCTGTTTTTT

j_call: TRBJ1-1
v_call: TRBV15
clone_size: many
d_call: -
cdr3_aa: CATSTRANTEAFF
cdr3_nt: TGTGCCACCAGCACCCGGGCGAACACTGAAGCTTTCTTT

j_call: TRBJ2-2
v_call: TRBV11-2
clone_size: -
d_call: -
cdr3_aa: CASSPAPATGELFF
cdr3_nt: TGTGCCAGCAGTCCGGCCCCGGCGACCGGGGAGCTGTTTTTT

j_call: TRBJ1-1
v_call: TRBV19
clone_size: -
d_call: -
cdr3_aa: CASIRRTHTEAFF
cdr3_nt: TGTGCCAGTATCAGGCGGACCCACACTGAAGCTTTCTTT

j_call: TRBJ2-7
v_call: TRBV7-9
clone_size: few
d_call: -
cdr3_aa: CASSSGRGSYEQYF
cdr3_nt: TGTGCCAGCAGCTCCGGACGGGGCTCCTACGAGCAGTACTTC

j_call: TRBJ2-7
v_call: TRBV15
clone_size: many
d_call: -
cdr3_aa: CATSRDPGSSYEQYF
cdr3_nt: TGTGCCACCAGCAGAGATCCGGGGTCCTCCTACGAGCAGTACTTC

j_call: TRBJ1-2
v_call: TRBV28
clone_size: many
d_call: -
cdr3_aa: CASSFPSDGGYTF
cdr3_nt: TGTGCCAGCAGTTTTCCCTCCGACGGGGGCTACACCTTC

j_call: TRBJ2-7
v_call: TRBV4-1
clone_size: -
d_call: -
cdr3_aa: CASSQERLDSYEQYF
cdr3_nt: TGCGCCAGCAGCCAAGAAAGACTAGACTCCTACGAGCAGTACTTC

j_call: TRBJ2-7
v_call: TRBV20-1
clone_size: many
d_call: -
cdr3_aa: CSASSLSYEQYF
cdr3_nt: TGCAGTGCTAGTAGCCTCTCCTACGAGCAGTACTTC

j_call: TRBJ1-1
v_call: TRBV2
clone_size: -
d_call: -
cdr3_aa: CASRGWGGTEAFF
cdr3_nt: TGTGCCAGCAGGGGGTGGGGGGGCACTGAAGCTTTCTTT

j_call: TRBJ1-3
v_call: TRBV27
clone_size: -
d_call: -
cdr3_aa: CASSPGLISGNTIYF
cdr3_nt: TGTGCCAGCAGTCCGGGACTGATCTCTGGAAACACCATATATTTT

j_call: TRBJ2-7
v_call: TRBV5-5
clone_size: -
d_call: -
cdr3_aa: CASSLTPGNPRNEQYF
cdr3_nt: TGTGCCAGCAGCTTGACGCCGGGGAACCCTCGAAACGAGCAGTACTTC

j_call: TRBJ2-7
v_call: TRBV20-1
clone_size: -
d_call: -
cdr3_aa: CSASPDRRRSYEQYF
cdr3_nt: TGCAGTGCTAGTCCGGACAGAAGACGGTCCTACGAGCAGTACTTC

j_call: TRBJ2-4
v_call: TRBV20-1
clone_size: -
d_call: TRBD1
cdr3_aa: CSASDRDRGFKNIQYF
cdr3_nt: TGCAGTGCTAGTGACCGGGACAGGGGGTTCAAAAACATTCAGTACTTC

j_call: TRBJ2-7
v_call: TRBV9
clone_size: -
d_call: TRBD2
cdr3_aa: CASSRTSGSRAYEQYF
cdr3_nt: TGTGCCAGCAGCCGGACTAGCGGGAGTAGGGCCTACGAGCAGTACTTC

j_call: TRBJ1-5
v_call: TRBV6-2/TRBV6-3
clone_size: many
d_call: -
cdr3_aa: CASSYGTGNQPQHF
cdr3_nt: TGTGCCAGCAGTTATGGGACGGGCAATCAGCCCCAGCATTTT

j_call: TRBJ1-1
v_call: TRBV12-3/TRBV12-4
clone_size: many
d_call: -
cdr3_aa: CASSLARDNTEAFF
cdr3_nt: TGTGCCAGCAGTTTAGCCCGGGACAACACTGAAGCTTTCTTT

j_call: TRBJ1-2
v_call: TRBV5-5
clone_size: many
d_call: -
cdr3_aa: CASSSALTTRYGYTF
cdr3_nt: TGTGCCAGCAGCTCCGCCTTAACTACTCGGTATGGCTACACCTTC

j_call: TRBJ2-3
v_call: TRBV25-1
clone_size: many
d_call: -
cdr3_aa: CASSESSTDTQYF
cdr3_nt: TGTGCCAGCAGTGAAAGTAGCACAGATACGCAGTATTTT

j_call: TRBJ1-5
v_call: TRBV7-3
clone_size: many
d_call: -
cdr3_aa: CATKRPSPHQPQHF
cdr3_nt: TGTGCCACTAAGCGACCCTCGCCGCATCAGCCCCAGCATTTT

j_call: TRBJ2-4
v_call: TRBV4-1
clone_size: many
d_call: -
cdr3_aa: CASSQERRAKNIQYF
cdr3_nt: TGCGCCAGCAGCCAAGAAAGGAGGGCCAAAAACATTCAGTACTTC

j_call: TRBJ2-5
v_call: TRBV5-1
clone_size: many
d_call: -
cdr3_aa: CASSVQTVGQETQYF
cdr3_nt: TGCGCCAGCAGTGTTCAGACGGTGGGGCAAGAGACCCAGTACTTC

j_call: TRBJ2-7
v_call: TRBV7-3
clone_size: -
d_call: TRBD2
cdr3_aa: CASSPGLAGVRRGREQYF
cdr3_nt: TGTGCCAGCAGCCCGGGACTAGCGGGAGTACGGAGGGGTAGAGAGCAGTACTTC

j_call: TRBJ1-1
v_call: TRBV10-2
clone_size: -
d_call: -
cdr3_aa: CASIPVLGTEAFF
cdr3_nt: TGCGCCAGCATCCCCGTGTTGGGCACTGAAGCTTTCTTT

j_call: TRBJ2-5
v_call: TRBV20-1
clone_size: many
d_call: TRBD1
cdr3_aa: CSARVAPGQGGTQYF
cdr3_nt: TGCAGTGCTAGAGTTGCTCCGGGACAGGGAGGGACCCAGTACTTC

j_call: TRBJ2-6
v_call: TRBV12-3/TRBV12-4
clone_size: many
d_call: -
cdr3_aa: CASSEVTSGANVLTF
cdr3_nt: TGTGCCAGCAGCGAAGTTACCTCTGGGGCCAACGTCCTGACTTTC

j_call: TRBJ1-5
v_call: TRBV29-1
clone_size: few
d_call: TRBD1
cdr3_aa: CSVASDYELGTASDSNQPQHF
cdr3_nt: TGCAGCGTGGCTTCCGACTACGAGTTGGGGACAGCCTCCGATAGCAATCAGCCCCAGCATTTT

j_call: TRBJ2-5
v_call: TRBV11-2
clone_size: many
d_call: TRBD1
cdr3_aa: CASSLLWDRGQETQYF
cdr3_nt: TGTGCCAGCAGCTTATTGTGGGACAGGGGGCAAGAGACCCAGTACTTC

j_call: TRBJ2-5
v_call: TRBV7-2
clone_size: -
d_call: -
cdr3_aa: CASSPIQTRHETQYF
cdr3_nt: TGTGCCAGCAGCCCCATCCAGACTAGACATGAGACCCAGTACTTC

j_call: TRBJ1-5
v_call: TRBV14
clone_size: -
d_call: -
cdr3_aa: CASSQGQLGAPQHF
cdr3_nt: TGTGCCAGCAGCCAAGGACAGCTAGGGGCGCCCCAGCATTTT

j_call: TRBJ2-5
v_call: TRBV28
clone_size: many
d_call: -
cdr3_aa: CASSAWDGRGETQYF
cdr3_nt: TGTGCCAGCAGTGCCTGGGACGGGAGAGGAGAGACCCAGTACTTC

j_call: TRBJ2-7
v_call: TRBV7-6
clone_size: many
d_call: TRBD1
cdr3_aa: CASLDRVNEQYF
cdr3_nt: TGTGCCAGCTTAGACAGGGTTAACGAGCAGTACTTC

j_call: TRBJ2-2
v_call: TRBV7-2
clone_size: many
d_call: -
cdr3_aa: CASSSSHTGELFF
cdr3_nt: TGTGCCAGCAGCTCCTCCCACACCGGGGAGCTGTTTTTT

j_call: TRBJ2-2
v_call: TRBV7-3
clone_size: many
d_call: TRBD1
cdr3_aa: CASSPGTGGTNTGELSF
cdr3_nt: TGTGCCAGCAGCCCAGGGACAGGGGGGACGAACACCGGGGAGCTGTCTTTT

j_call: TRBJ2-5
v_call: TRBV2
clone_size: many
d_call: -
cdr3_aa: CASSEGLEETQYF
cdr3_nt: TGTGCCAGCAGTGAGGGCCTGGAAGAGACCCAGTACTTC

j_call: TRBJ1-2
v_call: TRBV5-6
clone_size: many
d_call: -
cdr3_aa: CASSLFPQTYGYTF
cdr3_nt: TGTGCCAGCAGCTTGTTTCCACAGACCTATGGCTACACCTTC